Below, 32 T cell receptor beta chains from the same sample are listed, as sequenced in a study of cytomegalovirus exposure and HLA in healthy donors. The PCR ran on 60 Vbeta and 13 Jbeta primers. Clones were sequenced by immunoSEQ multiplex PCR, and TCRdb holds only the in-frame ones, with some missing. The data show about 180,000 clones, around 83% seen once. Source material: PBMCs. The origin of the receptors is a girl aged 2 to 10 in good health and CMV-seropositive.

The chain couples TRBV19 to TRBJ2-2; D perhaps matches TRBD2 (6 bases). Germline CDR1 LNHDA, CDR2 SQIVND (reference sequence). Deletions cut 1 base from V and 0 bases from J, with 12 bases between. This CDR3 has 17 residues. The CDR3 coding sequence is TGTGCCAGTAGTATAGCTAGCGCAGCGACGAACACCGGGGAGCTGTTTTTT. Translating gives CASSIASAATNTGELFF.

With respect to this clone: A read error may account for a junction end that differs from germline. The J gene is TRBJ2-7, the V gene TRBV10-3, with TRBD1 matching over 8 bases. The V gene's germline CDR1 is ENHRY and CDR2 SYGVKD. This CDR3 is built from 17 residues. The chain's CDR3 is CASSYPRGQGHSYEQYF. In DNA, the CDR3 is TGTGCCAGCAGTTACCCCCGCGGACAGGGACATTCCTACGAGCAGTACTTC.

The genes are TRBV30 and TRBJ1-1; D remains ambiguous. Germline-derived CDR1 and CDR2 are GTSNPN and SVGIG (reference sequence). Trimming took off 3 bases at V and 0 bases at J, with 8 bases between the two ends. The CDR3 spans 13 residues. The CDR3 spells CAWRITVNTEAFF. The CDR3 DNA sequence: TGTGCCTGGAGGATAACGGTGAACACTGAAGCTTTCTTT.

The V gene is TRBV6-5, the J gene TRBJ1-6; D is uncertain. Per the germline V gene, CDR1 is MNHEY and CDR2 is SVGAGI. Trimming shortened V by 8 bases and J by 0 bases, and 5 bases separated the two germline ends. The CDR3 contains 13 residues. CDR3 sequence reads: CASGSSYNSPLHF. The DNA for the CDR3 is TGTGCCAGCGGGAGCTCCTATAATTCACCCCTCCACTTT.

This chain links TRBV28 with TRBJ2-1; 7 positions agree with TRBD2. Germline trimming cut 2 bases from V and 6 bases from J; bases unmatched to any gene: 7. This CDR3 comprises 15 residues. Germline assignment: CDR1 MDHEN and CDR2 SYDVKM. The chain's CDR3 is CASSLLTSRSNEQFF. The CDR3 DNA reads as TGTGCCAGCAGTTTACTGACTAGCAGGTCCAATGAGCAGTTCTTC.

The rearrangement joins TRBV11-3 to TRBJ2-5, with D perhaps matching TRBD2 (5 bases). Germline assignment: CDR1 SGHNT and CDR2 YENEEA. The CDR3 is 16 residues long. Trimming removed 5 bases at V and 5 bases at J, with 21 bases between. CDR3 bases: TGTGCCAGCAGCACCCGGGTCGTACGGAGGTATGAGACCCAGTACTTC. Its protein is CASSTRVVRRYETQYF.

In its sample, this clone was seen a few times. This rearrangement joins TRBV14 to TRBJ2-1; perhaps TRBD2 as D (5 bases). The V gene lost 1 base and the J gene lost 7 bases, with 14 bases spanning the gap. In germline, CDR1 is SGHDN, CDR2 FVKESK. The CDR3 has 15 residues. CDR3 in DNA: TGTGCCAGCAGCCAAGTTTTAGGACTTAATAATGAGCAGTTCTTC. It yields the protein CASSQVLGLNNEQFF.

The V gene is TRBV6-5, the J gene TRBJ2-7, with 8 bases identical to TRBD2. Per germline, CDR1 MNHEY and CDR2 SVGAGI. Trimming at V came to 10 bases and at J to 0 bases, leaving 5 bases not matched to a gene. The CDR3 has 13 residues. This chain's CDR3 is CATGRDNSYEQYF. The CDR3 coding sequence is TGTGCCACCGGGAGGGACAACTCCTACGAGCAGTACTTC.

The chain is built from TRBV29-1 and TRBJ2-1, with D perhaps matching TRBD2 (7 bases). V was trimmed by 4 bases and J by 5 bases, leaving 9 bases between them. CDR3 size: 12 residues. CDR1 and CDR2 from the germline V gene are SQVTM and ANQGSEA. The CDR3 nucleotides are TGCAGCGTTGGGGGGGGGCACAATGAGCAGTTCTTC. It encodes CSVGGGHNEQFF.

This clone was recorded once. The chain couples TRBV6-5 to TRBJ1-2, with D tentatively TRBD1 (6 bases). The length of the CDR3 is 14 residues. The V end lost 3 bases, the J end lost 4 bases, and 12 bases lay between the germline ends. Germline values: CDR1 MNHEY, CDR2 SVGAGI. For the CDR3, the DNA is TGTGCCAGCAGTTATTCCGGGGGGCGCTATGGCTACACCTTC. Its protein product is CASSYSGGRYGYTF.

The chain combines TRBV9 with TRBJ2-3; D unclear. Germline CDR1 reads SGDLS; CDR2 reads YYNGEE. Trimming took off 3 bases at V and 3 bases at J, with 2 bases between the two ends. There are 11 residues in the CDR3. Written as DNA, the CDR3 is TGTGCCAGCAGCGCGACAGATACGCAGTATTTT. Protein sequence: CASSATDTQYF.

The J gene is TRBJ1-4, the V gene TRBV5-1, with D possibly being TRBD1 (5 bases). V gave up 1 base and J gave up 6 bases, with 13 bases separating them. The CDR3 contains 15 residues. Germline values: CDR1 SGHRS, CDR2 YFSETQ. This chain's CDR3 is CASSLYGTRDEKLFF. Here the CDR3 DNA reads TGCGCCAGCAGCTTGTACGGGACTAGAGATGAAAAACTGTTTTTT.

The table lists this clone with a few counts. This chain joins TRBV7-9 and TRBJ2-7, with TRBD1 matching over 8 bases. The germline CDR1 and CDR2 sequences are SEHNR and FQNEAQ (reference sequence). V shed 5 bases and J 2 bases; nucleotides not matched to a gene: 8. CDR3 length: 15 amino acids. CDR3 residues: CASSKGQGFAYEQYF. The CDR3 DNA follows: TGTGCCAGCAGCAAAGGACAGGGTTTTGCCTACGAGCAGTACTTC.

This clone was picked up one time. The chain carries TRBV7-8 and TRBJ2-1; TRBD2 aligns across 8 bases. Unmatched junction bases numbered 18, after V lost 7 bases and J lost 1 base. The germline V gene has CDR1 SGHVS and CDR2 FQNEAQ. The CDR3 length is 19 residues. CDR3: CASTLPVTGGPGSYNEQFF. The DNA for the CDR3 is TGTGCCAGCACCCTTCCGGTAACGGGGGGGCCGGGGTCCTACAATGAGCAGTTCTTC.

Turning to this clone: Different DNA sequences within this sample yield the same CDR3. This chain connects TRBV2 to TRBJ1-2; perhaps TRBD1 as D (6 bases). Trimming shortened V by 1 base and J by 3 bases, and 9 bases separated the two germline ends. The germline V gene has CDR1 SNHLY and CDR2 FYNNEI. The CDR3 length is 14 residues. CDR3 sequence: CASSEEQGYYGYTF. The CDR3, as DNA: TGTGCCAGCAGTGAAGAACAGGGATACTATGGCTACACCTTC. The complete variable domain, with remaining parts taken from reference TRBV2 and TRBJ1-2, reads EPEVTQTPSHQVTQMGQEVILRCVPISNHLYFYWYRQILGQKVEFLVSFYNNEISEKSEIFDDQFSVERPDGSNFTLKIRSTKLEDSAMYFCASSEEQGYYGYTFGSGTRLTVV.

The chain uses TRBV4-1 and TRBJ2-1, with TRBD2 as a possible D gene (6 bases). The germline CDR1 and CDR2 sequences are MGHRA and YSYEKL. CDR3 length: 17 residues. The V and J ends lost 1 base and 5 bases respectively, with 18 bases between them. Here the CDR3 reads CASSQVLRRAGDNEQFF. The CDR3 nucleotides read TGCGCCAGCAGCCAAGTCCTGAGGAGGGCCGGGGACAATGAGCAGTTCTTC.

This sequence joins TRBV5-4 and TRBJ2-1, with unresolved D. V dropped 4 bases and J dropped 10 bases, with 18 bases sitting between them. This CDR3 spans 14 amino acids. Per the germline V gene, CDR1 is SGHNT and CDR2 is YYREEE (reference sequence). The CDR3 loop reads CASSTRLTRYEQFF. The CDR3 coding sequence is TGTGCCAGCAGCACCCGCCTTACGAGGTACGAGCAGTTCTTC. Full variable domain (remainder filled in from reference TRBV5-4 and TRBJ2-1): ETGVTQSPTHLIKTRGQQVTLRCSSQSGHNTVSWYQQALGQGPQFIFQYYREEENGRGNFPPRFSGLQFPNYSSELNVNALELDDSALYLCASSTRLTRYEQFFGPGTRLTVL.

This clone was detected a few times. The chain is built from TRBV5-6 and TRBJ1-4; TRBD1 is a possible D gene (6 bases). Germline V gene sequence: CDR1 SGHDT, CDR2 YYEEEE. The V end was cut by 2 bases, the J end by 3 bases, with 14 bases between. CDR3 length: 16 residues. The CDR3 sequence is CASSLQGAGANEKLFF. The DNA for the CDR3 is TGTGCCAGCAGCTTACAGGGCGCAGGGGCTAATGAAAAACTGTTTTTT.

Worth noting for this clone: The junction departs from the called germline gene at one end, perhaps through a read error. The CDR3, as DNA: TGTGCCAGCAGCCAAGGTAGTACTAGCGCCGTGTTC. This encodes CASSQGSTSAVF. The V gene is TRBV14, the J gene TRBJ2-7; 7 nucleotides match TRBD2. Germline CDR1 reads SGHDN; CDR2 reads FVKESK. The CDR3 is made up of 12 amino acids.

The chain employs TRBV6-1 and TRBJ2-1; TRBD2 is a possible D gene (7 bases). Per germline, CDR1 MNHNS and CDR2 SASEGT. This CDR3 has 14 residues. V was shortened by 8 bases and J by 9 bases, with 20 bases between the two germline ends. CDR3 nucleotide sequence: TGTGCCAGCGGAAGGGGGAGGGAGCGCAGTGAGCAGTTCTTC. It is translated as CASGRGRERSEQFF.

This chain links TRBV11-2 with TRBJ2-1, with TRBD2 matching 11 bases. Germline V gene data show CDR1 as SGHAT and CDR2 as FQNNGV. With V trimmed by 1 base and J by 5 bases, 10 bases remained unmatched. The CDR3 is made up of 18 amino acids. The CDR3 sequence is CASSLGRLAGGPNNEQFF. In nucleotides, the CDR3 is TGTGCCAGCAGCTTAGGTAGGCTAGCGGGGGGCCCTAACAATGAGCAGTTCTTC.

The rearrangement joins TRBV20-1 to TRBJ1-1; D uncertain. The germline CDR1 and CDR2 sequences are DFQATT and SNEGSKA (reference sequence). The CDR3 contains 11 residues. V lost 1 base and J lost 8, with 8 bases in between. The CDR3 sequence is CSARVSQEAFF. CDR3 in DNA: TGCAGTGCTAGAGTTTCCCAGGAAGCTTTCTTT.

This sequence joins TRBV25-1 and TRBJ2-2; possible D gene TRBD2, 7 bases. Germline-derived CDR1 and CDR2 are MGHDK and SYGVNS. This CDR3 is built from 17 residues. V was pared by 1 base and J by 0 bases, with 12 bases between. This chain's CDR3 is CASSELGGAANTGELFF. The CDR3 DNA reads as TGTGCCAGCAGTGAATTGGGGGGGGCAGCGAACACCGGGGAGCTGTTTTTT.

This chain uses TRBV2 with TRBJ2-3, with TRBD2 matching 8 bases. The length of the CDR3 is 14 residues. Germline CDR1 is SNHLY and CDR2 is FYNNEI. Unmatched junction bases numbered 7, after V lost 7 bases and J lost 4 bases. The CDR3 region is CASIVSGVADTQYF. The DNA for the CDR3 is TGTGCCAGCATTGTTAGCGGGGTTGCAGATACGCAGTATTTT.

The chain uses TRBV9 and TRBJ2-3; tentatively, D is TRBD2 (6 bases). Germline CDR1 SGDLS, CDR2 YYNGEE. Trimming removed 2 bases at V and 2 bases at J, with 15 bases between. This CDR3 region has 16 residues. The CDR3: CASSVSAGTHTDTQYF. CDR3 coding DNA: TGTGCCAGCAGCGTCTCGGCGGGGACCCACACAGATACGCAGTATTTT.

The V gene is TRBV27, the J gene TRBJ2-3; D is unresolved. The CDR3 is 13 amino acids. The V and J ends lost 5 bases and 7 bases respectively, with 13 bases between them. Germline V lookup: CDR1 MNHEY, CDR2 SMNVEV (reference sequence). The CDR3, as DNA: TGTGCCAGCAGTCCATATAGCCTAAATACGCAGTATTTT. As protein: CASSPYSLNTQYF.

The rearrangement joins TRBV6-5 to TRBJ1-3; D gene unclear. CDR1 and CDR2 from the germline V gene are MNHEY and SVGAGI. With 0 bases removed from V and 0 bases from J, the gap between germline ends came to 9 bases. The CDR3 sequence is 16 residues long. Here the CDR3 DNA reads TGTGCCAGCAGTTACTCATGGCGGAGCTCTGGAAACACCATATATTTT. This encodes CASSYSWRSSGNTIYF.

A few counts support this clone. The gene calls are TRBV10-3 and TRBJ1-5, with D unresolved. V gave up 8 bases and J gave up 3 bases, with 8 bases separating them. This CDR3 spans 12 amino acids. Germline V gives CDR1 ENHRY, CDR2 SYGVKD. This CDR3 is CAIGRVNQPQHF. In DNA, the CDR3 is TGTGCCATCGGTAGAGTCAATCAGCCCCAGCATTTT.

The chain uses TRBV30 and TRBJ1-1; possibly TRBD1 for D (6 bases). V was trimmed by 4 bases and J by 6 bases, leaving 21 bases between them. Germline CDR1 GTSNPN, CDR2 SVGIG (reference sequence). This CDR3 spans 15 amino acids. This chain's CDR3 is CAWIQGRAHLAEAFF. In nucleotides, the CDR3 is TGTGCCTGGATACAGGGTCGGGCCCACTTAGCTGAAGCTTTCTTT.

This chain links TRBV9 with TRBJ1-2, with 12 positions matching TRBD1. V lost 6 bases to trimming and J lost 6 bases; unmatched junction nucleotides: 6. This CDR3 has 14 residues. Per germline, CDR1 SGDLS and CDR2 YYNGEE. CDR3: CASTLGTGGNGYTF. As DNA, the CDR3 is TGTGCCAGCACCCTAGGGACAGGGGGCAATGGCTACACCTTC.

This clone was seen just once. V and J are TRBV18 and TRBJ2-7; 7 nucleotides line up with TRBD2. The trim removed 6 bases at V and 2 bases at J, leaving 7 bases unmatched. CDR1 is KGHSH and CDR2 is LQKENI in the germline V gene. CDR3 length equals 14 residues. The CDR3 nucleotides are TGTGCCAGCTCGGGGACGGGAGGACCCTACGAGCAGTACTTC. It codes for CASSGTGGPYEQYF. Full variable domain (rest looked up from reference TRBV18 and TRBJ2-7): NAGVMQNPRHLVRRRGQEARLRCSPMKGHSHVYWYRQLPEEGLKFMVYLQKENIIDESGMPKERFSAEFPKEGPSILRIQQVVRGDSAAYFCASSGTGGPYEQYFGPGTRLTVT.

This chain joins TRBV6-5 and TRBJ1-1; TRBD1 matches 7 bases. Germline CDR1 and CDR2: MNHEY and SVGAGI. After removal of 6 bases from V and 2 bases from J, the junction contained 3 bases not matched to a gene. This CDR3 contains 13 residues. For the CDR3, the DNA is TGTGCCAGCAGGAGACAGGGAAACACTGAAGCTTTCTTT. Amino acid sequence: CASRRQGNTEAFF.